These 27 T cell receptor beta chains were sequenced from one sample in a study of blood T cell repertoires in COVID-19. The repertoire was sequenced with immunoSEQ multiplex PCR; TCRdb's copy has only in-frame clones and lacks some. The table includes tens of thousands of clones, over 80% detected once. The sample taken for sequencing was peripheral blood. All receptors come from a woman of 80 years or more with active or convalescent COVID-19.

For the CDR3, the DNA is TGCGCCAGCAGCTGGAGCTCCTACAATGAGCAGTTCTTC. It encodes CASSWSSYNEQFF. V gene TRBV4-1 combines with J gene TRBJ2-1; D not certain. Trimming took off 5 bases at V and 0 bases at J, with 5 bases between the two ends. The germline V gene has CDR1 MGHRA and CDR2 YSYEKL. This CDR3 has 13 amino acids.

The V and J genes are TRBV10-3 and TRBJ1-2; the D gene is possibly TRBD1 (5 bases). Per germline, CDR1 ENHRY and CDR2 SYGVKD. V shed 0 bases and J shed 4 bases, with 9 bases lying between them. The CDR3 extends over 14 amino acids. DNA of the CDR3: TGTGCCATCAGTGAGTCGGCAGGGATCTATGGCTACACCTTC. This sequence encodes CAISESAGIYGYTF.

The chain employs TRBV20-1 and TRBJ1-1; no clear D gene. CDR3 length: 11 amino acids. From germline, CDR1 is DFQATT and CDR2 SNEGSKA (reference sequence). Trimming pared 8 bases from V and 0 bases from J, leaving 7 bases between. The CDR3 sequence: CSSEMNTEAFF. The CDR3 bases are TGCAGTTCTGAGATGAACACTGAAGCTTTCTTT.

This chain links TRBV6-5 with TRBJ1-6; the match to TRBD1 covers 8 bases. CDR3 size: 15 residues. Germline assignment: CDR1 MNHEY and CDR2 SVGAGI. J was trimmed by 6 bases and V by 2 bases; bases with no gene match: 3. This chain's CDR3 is CASSYRTGLNSPLHF. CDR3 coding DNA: TGTGCCAGCAGTTACCGGACAGGGCTTAATTCACCCCTCCACTTT.

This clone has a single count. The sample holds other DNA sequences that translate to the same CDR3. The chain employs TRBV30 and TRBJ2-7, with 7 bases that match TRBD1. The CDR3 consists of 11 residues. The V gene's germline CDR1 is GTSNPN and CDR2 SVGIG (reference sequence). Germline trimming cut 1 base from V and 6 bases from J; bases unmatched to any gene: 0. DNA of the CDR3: TGTGCCTGGAGTGCAGGGGGCGAGCAGTACTTC. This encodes CAWSAGGEQYF.

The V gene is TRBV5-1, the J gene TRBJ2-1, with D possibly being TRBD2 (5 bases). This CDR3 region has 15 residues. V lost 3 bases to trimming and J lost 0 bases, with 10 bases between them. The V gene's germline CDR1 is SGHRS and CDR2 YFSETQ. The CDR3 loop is CASSSRLSSYNEQFF. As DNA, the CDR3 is TGCGCCAGCAGCTCGAGACTAAGCTCCTACAATGAGCAGTTCTTC.

CDR3 amino acids: CASSYSTAEAFF. The CDR3 bases are TGTGCCAGCAGTTACTCGACAGCTGAAGCTTTCTTT. V and J are TRBV6-2 or TRBV6-3 and TRBJ1-1; a weak D match, TRBD1 (5 bases). The V and J ends lost 0 bases and 6 bases respectively, with 5 bases between them. The CDR3 runs 12 residues. CDR1 is MNHEY and CDR2 is SVGEGT in the germline V gene.

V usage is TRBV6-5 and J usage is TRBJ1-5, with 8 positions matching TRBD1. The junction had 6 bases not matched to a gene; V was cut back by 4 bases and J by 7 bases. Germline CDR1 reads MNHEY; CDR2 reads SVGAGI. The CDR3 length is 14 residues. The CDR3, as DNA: TGTGCCAGCAGTTCCTCAGGGGGCGGACAGCCCCAGCATTTT. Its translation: CASSSSGGGQPQHF.

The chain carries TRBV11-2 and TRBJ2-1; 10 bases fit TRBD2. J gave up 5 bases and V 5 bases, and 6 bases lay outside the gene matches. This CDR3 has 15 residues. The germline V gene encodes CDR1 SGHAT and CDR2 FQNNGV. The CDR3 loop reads CASSIGLAVNNEQFF. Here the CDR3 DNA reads TGTGCCAGCAGCATTGGACTAGCGGTTAACAATGAGCAGTTCTTC.

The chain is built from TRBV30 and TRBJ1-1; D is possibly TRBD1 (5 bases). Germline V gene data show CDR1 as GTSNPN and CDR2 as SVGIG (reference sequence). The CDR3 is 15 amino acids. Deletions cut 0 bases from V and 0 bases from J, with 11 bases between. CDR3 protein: CAWSVLGGLNTEAFF. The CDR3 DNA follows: TGTGCCTGGAGTGTACTCGGGGGTTTGAACACTGAAGCTTTCTTT.

The CDR3 sequence: CASSYQGYGYTF. In DNA form, the CDR3 reads TGTGCCAGCAGTTATCAGGGTTATGGCTACACCTTC. The chain combines TRBV12-3 or TRBV12-4 with TRBJ1-2; perhaps TRBD1 as D (5 bases). CDR3 size: 12 residues. Trimming shortened V by 4 bases and J by 5 bases, and 8 bases separated the two germline ends.

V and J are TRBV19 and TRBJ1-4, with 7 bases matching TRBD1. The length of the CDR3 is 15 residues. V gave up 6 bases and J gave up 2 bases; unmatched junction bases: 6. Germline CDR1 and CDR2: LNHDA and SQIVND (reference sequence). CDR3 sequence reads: CASRAGGSTNEKLFF. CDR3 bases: TGTGCCAGTAGGGCAGGGGGTTCGACTAATGAAAAACTGTTTTTT.

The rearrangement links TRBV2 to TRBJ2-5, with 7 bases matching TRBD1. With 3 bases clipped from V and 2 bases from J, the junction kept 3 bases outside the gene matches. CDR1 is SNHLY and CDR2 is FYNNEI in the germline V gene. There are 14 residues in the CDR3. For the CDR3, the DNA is TGTGCCAGCAGTGATGGGACAGTGCAAGAGACCCAGTACTTC. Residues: CASSDGTVQETQYF.

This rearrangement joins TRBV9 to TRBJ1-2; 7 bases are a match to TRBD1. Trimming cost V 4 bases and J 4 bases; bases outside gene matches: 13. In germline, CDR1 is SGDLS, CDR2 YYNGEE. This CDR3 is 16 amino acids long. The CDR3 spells CASSTLGQENFYGYTF. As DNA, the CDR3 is TGTGCCAGCAGCACTCTTGGACAGGAAAATTTCTATGGCTACACCTTC.

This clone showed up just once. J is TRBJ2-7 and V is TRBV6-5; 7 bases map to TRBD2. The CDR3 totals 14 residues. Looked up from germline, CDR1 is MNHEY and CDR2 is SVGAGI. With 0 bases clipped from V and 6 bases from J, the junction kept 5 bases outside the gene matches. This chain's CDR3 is CASSYSAGPSEQYF. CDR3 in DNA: TGTGCCAGCAGTTACTCAGCGGGACCGAGCGAGCAGTACTTC.

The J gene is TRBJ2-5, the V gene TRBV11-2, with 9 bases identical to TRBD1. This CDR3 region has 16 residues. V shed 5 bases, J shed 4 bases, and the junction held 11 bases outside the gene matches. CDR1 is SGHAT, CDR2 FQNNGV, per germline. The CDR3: CASSPGSSTGGETQYF. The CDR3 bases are TGTGCCAGCAGCCCAGGGAGTTCGACAGGGGGAGAGACCCAGTACTTC.

The CDR3 nucleotides read TGTGCCAGCAGCTTAGATTCGTGGGGCAGGAGCTCTGGAAACACCATATATTTT. It encodes CASSLDSWGRSSGNTIYF. The chain has TRBV11-2 and TRBJ1-3, with TRBD1 as a possible D gene (5 bases). CDR3 length: 18 residues. Trimming left V 0 bases short and J 0 bases short, with 15 bases between. CDR1 is SGHAT, CDR2 FQNNGV, per germline. Drawing the rest from reference TRBV11-2 and TRBJ1-3, the complete variable domain is EAGVAQSPRYKIIEKRQSVAFWCNPISGHATLYWYQQILGQGPKLLIQFQNNGVVDDSQLPKDRFSAERLKGVDSTLKIQPAKLEDSAVYLCASSLDSWGRSSGNTIYFGEGSWLTVV.

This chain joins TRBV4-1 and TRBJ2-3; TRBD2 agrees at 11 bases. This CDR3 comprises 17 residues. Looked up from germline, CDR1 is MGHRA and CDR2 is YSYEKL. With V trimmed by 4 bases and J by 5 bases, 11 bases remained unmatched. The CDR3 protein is CASSPRPLAGEEDTQYF. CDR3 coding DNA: TGCGCCAGCAGCCCCCGTCCACTAGCGGGAGAGGAAGATACGCAGTATTTT.

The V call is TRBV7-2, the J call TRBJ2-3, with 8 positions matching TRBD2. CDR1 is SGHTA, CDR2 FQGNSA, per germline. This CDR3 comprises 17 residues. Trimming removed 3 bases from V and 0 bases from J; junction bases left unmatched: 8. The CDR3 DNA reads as TGTGCCAGCAGCTTCGGCGGGAGGAGACTTAGCACAGATACGCAGTATTTT. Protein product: CASSFGGRRLSTDTQYF. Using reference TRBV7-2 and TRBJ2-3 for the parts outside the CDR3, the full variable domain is GAGVSQSPSNKVTEKGKDVELRCDPISGHTALYWYRQSLGQGLEFLIYFQGNSAPDKSGLPSDRFSAERTGGSVSTLTIQRTQQEDSAVYLCASSFGGRRLSTDTQYFGPGTRLTVL.

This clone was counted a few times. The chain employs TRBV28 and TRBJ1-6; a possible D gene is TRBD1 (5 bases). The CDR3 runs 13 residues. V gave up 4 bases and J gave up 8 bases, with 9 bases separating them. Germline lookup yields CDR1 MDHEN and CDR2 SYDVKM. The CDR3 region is CASSWQGYSPLHF. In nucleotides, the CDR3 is TGTGCCAGCAGTTGGCAGGGTTATTCACCCCTCCACTTT.

CDR3 bases: TGTGCCAGCAGTTTCGGCGGGAGGGGCTACGAGCAGTACTTC. Its translation: CASSFGGRGYEQYF. The chain combines TRBV27 with TRBJ2-7, with 9 bases that match TRBD2. This CDR3 contains 14 residues. CDR1 MNHEY and CDR2 SMNVEV come from the germline V gene (reference sequence). V lost 3 bases, J lost 3 bases, and 3 bases stayed unmatched.

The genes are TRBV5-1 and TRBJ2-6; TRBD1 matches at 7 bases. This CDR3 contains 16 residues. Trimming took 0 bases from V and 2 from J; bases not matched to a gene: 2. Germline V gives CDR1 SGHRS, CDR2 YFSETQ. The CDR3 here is CASSLAQGAGANVLTF. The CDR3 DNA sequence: TGCGCCAGCAGCTTGGCTCAGGGGGCTGGGGCCAACGTCCTGACTTTC.

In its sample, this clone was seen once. CDR3 region: CASSLDATGGYEQYF. Here the CDR3 DNA reads TGTGCCAGCAGCTTAGATGCGACAGGGGGCTACGAGCAGTACTTC. V gene TRBV7-3 combines with J gene TRBJ2-7; TRBD1 matches at 9 bases. The CDR3 spans 15 residues. V dropped 2 bases and J dropped 3; count of bases not matched to a gene: 5. Germline V gene data show CDR1 as SGHTA and CDR2 as FQGTGA.

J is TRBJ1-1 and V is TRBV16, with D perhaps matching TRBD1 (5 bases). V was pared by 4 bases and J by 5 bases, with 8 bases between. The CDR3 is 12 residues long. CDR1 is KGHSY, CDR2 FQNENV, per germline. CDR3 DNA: TGTGCCAGCAGCCGGGGGGGGACTGAAGCTTTCTTT. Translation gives CASSRGGTEAFF.

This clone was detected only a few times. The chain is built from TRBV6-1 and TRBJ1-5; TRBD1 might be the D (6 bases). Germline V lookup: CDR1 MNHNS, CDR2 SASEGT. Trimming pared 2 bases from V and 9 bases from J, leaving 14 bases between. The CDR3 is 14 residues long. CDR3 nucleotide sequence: TGTGCCAGCAGTGAAAAACCACAGGGTCCGCCCCAGCATTTT. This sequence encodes CASSEKPQGPPQHF.

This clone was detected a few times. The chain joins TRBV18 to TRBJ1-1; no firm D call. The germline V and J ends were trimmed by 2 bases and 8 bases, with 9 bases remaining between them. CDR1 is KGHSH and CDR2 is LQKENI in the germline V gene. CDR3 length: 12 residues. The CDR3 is CASSPTTEEAFF. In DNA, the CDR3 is TGTGCCAGCTCACCAACCACCGAGGAAGCTTTCTTT.

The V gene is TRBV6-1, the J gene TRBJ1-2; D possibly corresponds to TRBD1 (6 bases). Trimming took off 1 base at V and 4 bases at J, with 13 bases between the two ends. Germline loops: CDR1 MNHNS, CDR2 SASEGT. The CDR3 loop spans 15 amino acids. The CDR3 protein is CASSEGVGAAYGYTF. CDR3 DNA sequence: TGTGCCAGCAGTGAAGGAGTGGGGGCGGCCTATGGCTACACCTTC.